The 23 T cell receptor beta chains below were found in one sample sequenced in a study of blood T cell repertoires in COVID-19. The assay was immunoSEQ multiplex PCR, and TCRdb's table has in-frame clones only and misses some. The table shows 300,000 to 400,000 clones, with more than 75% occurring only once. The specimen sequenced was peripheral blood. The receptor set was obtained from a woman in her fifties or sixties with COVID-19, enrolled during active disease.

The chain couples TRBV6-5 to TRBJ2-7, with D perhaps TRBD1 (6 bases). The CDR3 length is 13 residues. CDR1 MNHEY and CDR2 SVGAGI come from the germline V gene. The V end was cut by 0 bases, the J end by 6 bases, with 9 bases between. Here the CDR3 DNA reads TGTGCCAGCAGTTACTCGAGGGGGAGCGAGCAGTACTTC. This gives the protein CASSYSRGSEQYF.

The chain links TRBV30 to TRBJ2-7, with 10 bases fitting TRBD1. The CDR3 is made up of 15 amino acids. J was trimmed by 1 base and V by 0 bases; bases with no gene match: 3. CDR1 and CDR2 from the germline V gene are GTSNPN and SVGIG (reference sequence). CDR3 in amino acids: CAWSVGQGVSYEQYF. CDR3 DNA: TGTGCCTGGAGTGTTGGACAGGGGGTTTCCTACGAGCAGTACTTC.

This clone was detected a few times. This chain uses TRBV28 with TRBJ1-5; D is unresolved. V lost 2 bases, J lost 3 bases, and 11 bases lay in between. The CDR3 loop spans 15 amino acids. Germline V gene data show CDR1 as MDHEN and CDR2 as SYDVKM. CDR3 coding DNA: TGTGCCAGCAGTTTACATCCCGGGGACAATCAGCCCCAGCATTTT. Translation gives CASSLHPGDNQPQHF.

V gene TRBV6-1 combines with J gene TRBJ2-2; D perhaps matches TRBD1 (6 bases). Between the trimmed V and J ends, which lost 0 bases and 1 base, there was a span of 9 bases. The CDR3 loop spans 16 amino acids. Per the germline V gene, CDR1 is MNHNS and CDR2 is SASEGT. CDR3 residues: CASSEAPGENTGELFF. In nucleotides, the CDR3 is TGTGCCAGCAGTGAAGCCCCAGGGGAGAACACCGGGGAGCTGTTTTTT.

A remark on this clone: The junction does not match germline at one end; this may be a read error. Here the CDR3 DNA reads TGTGCCAGCAGGGATAACAGGGGGACTCAGTATTTC. This sequence encodes CASRDNRGTQYF. This chain links TRBV12-3 or TRBV12-4 with TRBJ2-3, with 8 bases lining up with TRBD1. The CDR3 runs 12 residues.

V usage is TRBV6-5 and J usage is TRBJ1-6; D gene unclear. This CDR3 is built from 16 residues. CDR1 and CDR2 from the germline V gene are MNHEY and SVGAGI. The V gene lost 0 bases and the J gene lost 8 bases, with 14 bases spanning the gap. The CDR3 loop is CASSYSRVGGDSPLHF. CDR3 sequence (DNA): TGTGCCAGCAGTTACTCGAGGGTGGGAGGAGATTCACCCCTCCACTTT.

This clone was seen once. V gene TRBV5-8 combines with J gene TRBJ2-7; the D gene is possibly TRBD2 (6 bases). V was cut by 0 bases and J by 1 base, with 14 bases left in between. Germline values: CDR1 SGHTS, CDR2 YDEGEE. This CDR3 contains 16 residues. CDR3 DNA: TGTGCCAGCAGCTTGGGTGAAACTAGCTATTCCTACGAGCAGTACTTC. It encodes CASSLGETSYSYEQYF.

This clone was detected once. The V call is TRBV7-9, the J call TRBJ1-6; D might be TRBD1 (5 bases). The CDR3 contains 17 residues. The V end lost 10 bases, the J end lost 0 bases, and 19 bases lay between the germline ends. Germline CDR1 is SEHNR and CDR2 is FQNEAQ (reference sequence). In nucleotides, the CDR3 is TGTGCCACCAAGGGCACAGGTCCTAGCTCCTATAATTCACCCCTCCACTTT. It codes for CATKGTGPSSYNSPLHF.

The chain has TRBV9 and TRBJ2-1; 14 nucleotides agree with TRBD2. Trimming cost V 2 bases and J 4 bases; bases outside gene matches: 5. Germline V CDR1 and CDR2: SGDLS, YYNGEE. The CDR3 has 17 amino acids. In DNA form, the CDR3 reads TGTGCCAGCAGCGTGGGGACTAGCGGGGGCTTGTACAATGAGCAGTTCTTC. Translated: CASSVGTSGGLYNEQFF.

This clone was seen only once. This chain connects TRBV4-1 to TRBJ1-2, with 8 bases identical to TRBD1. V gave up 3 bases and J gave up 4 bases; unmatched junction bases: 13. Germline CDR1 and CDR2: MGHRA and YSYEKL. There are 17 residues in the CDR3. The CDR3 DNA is TGCGCCAGCAGCCACCTTGGGATGCGACAGGGGAGCTATGGCTACACCTTC. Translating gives CASSHLGMRQGSYGYTF.

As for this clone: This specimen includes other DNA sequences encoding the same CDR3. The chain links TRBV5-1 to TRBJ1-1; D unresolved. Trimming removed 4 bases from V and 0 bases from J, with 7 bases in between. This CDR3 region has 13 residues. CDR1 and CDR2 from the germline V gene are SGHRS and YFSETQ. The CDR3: CASSREMNTEAFF. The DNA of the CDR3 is TGCGCCAGCAGCAGAGAAATGAACACTGAAGCTTTCTTT.

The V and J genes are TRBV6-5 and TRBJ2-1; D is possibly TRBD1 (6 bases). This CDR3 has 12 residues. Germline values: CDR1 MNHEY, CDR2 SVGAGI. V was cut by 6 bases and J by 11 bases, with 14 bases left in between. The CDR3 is CASSSQGFKQFF. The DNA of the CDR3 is TGTGCCAGCAGCTCACAGGGTTTTAAGCAGTTCTTC.

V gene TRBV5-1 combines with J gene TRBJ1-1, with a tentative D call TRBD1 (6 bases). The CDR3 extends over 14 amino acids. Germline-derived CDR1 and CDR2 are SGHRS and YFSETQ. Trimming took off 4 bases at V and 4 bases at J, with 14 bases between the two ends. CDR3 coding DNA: TGCGCCAGCAGCACAGGGTCGTTGGGCACTGAAGCTTTCTTT. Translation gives CASSTGSLGTEAFF.

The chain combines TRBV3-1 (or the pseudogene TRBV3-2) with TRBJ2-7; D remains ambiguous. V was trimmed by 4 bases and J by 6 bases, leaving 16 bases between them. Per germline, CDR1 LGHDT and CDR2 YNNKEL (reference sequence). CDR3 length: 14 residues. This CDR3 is CASSLLPPLGEQYF. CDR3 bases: TGTGCCAGCAGCCTACTCCCGCCCCTTGGCGAGCAGTACTTC.

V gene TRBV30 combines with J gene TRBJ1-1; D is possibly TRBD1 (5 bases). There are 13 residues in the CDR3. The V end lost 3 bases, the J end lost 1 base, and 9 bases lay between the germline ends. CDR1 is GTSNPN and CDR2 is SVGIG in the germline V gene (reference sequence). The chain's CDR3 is CAWRVTGNTEAFF. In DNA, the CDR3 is TGTGCCTGGAGAGTTACAGGGAACACTGAAGCTTTCTTT.

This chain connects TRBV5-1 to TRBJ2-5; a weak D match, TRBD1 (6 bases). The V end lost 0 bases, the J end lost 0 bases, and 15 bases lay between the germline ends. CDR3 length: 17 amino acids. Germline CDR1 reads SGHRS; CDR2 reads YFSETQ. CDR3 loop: CASSLESRGMYQETQYF. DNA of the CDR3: TGCGCCAGCAGCTTGGAGAGCAGGGGCATGTACCAAGAGACCCAGTACTTC.

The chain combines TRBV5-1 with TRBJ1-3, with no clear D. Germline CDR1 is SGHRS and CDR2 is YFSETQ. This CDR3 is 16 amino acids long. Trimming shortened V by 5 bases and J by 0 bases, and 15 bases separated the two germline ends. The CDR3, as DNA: TGCGCCAGCAGTATCCTCTTTCAGAACTCTGGAAACACCATATATTTT. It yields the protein CASSILFQNSGNTIYF.

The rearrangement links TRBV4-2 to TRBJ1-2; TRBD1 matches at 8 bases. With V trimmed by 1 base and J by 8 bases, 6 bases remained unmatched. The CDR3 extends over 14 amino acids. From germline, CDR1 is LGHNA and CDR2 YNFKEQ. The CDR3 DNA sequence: TGTGCCAGCAGCCAAGGATCCAGGGGGCTCGGCTACACCTTC. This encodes CASSQGSRGLGYTF.

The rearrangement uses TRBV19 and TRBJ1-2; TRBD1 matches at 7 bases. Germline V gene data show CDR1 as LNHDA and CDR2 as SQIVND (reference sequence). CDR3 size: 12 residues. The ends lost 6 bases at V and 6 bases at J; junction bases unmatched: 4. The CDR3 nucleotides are TGTGCCAGTAGCGAGGGGGCGGATGGCTACACCTTC. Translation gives CASSEGADGYTF.

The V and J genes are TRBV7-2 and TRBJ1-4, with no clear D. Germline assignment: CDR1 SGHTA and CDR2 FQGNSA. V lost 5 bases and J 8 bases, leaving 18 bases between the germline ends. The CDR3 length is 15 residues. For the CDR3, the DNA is TGTGCCAGCAGCCCATTTGGAGGGCGTGGGGAAAAACTGTTTTTT. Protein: CASSPFGGRGEKLFF.

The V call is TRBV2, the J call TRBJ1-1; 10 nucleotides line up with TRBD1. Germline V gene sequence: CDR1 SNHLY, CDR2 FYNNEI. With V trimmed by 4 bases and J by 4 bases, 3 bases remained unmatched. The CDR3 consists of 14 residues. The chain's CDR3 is CASSVGQGGTEAFF. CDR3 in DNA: TGTGCCAGCAGTGTCGGACAGGGGGGCACTGAAGCTTTCTTT.

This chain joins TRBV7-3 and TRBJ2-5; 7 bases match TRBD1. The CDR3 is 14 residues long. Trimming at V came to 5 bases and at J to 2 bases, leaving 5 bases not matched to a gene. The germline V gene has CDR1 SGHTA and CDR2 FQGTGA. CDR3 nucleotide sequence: TGTGCCAGCAGCACTGGGACAGCTCAAGAGACCCAGTACTTC. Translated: CASSTGTAQETQYF. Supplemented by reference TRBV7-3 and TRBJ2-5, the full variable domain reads GAGVSQTPSNKVTEKGKYVELRCDPISGHTALYWYRQSLGQGPEFLIYFQGTGAADDSGLPNDRFFAVRPEGSVSTLKIQRTERGDSAVYLCASSTGTAQETQYFGPGTRLLVL.

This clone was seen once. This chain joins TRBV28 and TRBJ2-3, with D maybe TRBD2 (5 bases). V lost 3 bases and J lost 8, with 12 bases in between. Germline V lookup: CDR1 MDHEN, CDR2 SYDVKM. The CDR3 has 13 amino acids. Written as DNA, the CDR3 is TGTGCCAGCAGTTTCGGGGAAACAAGTACGCAGTATTTT. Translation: CASSFGETSTQYF.